Below are 8 T cell receptor beta chains sequenced from a single sample in a study of OX40 agonist ivuxolimab in advanced cancers. TCRdb keeps only in-frame clones here, not all; method: immunoSEQ multiplex PCR. The data contain about 18,000 clones, 70% to 85% of them singletons. The specimen comprised CD4+ or CD8+ T cells sorted from blood, sampled in a trial of the OX40 agonist ivuxolimab. All receptors derive from an adult with an advanced solid tumor such as melanoma, head and neck, liver or kidney cancer.

V and J are TRBV19 and TRBJ2-1; 9 nucleotides align to TRBD2. V was pared by 9 bases and J by 4 bases, with 10 bases of the junction left unmatched. The length of the CDR3 is 15 residues. Germline lookup yields CDR1 LNHDA and CDR2 SQIVND (reference sequence). The CDR3 DNA is TGTGCCAGCAGCATATCTAGCGGGACATACAATGAGCAGTTCTTC. Amino acids: CASSISSGTYNEQFF.

The chain links TRBV5-1 to TRBJ2-1, with D tentatively TRBD1 (5 bases). The CDR3 length is 13 residues. V was cut by 0 bases and J by 5 bases, with 6 bases left in between. The germline V gene encodes CDR1 SGHRS and CDR2 YFSETQ. The CDR3 DNA is TGCGCCAGCAGCTTGGTCAGGGACAATGAGCAGTTCTTC. It codes for CASSLVRDNEQFF.

The chain carries TRBV7-2 and TRBJ2-7; TRBD2 matches 9 bases. V was clipped by 1 base and J by 4 bases; unmatched bases: 8. Per germline, CDR1 SGHTA and CDR2 FQGNSA. The CDR3 is 16 residues long. The CDR3 reads CASSLEGVSGGYEQYF. In nucleotides, the CDR3 is TGTGCCAGCAGCTTAGAGGGCGTTAGCGGGGGTTACGAGCAGTACTTC.

The rearrangement links TRBV4-2 to TRBJ2-5, with TRBD1 matching 8 bases. This CDR3 has 15 residues. The junction had 3 bases not matched to a gene; V was cut back by 0 bases and J by 3 bases. Germline loops: CDR1 LGHNA, CDR2 YNFKEQ. For the CDR3, the DNA is TGTGCCAGCAGCCAAGATATACAGGGGGAAGAGACCCAGTACTTC. The encoded protein is CASSQDIQGEETQYF.

This clone was counted between two and nine times. The CDR3 protein is CASSLSSGLGSEAFF. In DNA, the CDR3 is TGTGCCAGCAGTTTATCGTCCGGCTTGGGTTCTGAAGCTTTCTTT. This rearrangement joins TRBV27 to TRBJ1-1; no clear D gene. Germline-derived CDR1 and CDR2 are MNHEY and SMNVEV (reference sequence). This CDR3 is 15 amino acids long. Trimming took off 0 bases at V and 6 bases at J, with 14 bases between the two ends.

This clone has a single count. The genes are TRBV7-9 and TRBJ1-1; 8 bases are shared with TRBD1. V shed 4 bases, J shed 0 bases, and the junction held 1 base outside the gene matches. CDR1 is SEHNR, CDR2 FQNEAQ, per germline (reference sequence). The CDR3 is made up of 14 amino acids. Written as DNA, the CDR3 is TGTGCCAGCAGCTGGGGACAGGTGAACACTGAAGCTTTCTTT. Translation: CASSWGQVNTEAFF.

The genes are TRBV19 and TRBJ2-7, with D tentatively TRBD1 or TRBD2 (5 bases each). Trimming stripped 5 bases from V and 5 bases from J, with 13 bases between. This CDR3 region has 13 residues. Germline values: CDR1 LNHDA, CDR2 SQIVND (reference sequence). The DNA of the CDR3 is TGTGCCAGTAGTTGGAACGGGGACGACGAGCAGTACTTC. This encodes CASSWNGDDEQYF.

V gene TRBV2 combines with J gene TRBJ1-4; the match to TRBD1 covers 7 bases. Germline trimming cut 6 bases from V and 8 bases from J; bases unmatched to any gene: 3. Germline loops: CDR1 SNHLY, CDR2 FYNNEI. CDR3 size: 12 residues. The CDR3 region has the DNA TGTGCCAGCAGAAGGACAGGCGAAAAACTGTTTTTT. Residues: CASRRTGEKLFF.